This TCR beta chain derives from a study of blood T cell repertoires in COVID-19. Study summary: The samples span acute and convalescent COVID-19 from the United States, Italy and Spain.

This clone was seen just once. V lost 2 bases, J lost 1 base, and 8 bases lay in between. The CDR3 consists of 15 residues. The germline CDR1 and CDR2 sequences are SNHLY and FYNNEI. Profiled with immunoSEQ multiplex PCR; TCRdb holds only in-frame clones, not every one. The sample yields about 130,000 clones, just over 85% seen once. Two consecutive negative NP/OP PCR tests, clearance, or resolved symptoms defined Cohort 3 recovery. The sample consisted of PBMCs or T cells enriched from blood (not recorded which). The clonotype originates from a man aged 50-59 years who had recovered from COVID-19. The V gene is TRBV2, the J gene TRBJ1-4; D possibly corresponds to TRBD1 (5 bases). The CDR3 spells CASSENGGTNEKLFF. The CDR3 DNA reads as TGTGCCAGCAGTGAAAACGGGGGAACTAATGAAAAACTGTTTTTT.